Listed here are 19 T cell receptor beta chains from one sample, sequenced in a study of vaccination effects on CD4 cells after COVID-19. Their antigens remain unidentified. This table comes from immunoSEQ multiplex PCR, and its TCRdb copy is limited to in-frame clones, with some not included. The sample lists fewer than 60,000 clones, around 84% occurring once. After around nine days in culture, the CD4+ T cells were isolated. Each participant was given two doses of one vaccine (BNT162b2 or mRNA-1273). Source: CD4+ T cells from PBMCs cultured without peptide, taken after COVID-19 vaccination. The source of these receptors is a human donor who received a COVID-19 vaccine.

The chain has TRBV9 and TRBJ2-1; D is ambiguous. The CDR3 covers 11 residues. V lost 4 bases, J lost 8 bases, and 7 bases lay in between. The germline CDR1 and CDR2 sequences are SGDLS and YYNGEE. The CDR3, as DNA: TGTGCCAGCAGCTCCCTGGATGAGCAGTTCTTC. Protein product: CASSSLDEQFF.

As regards this clone: This specimen includes other DNA sequences encoding the same CDR3. The chain links TRBV4-3 to TRBJ2-7; a possible D gene is TRBD2 (6 bases). Between the trimmed V and J ends, which lost 0 bases and 7 bases, there was a span of 16 bases. The CDR3 runs to 15 residues. Germline V gene lookup returns CDR1 LGHNA and CDR2 YSLEER. The CDR3 region is CASSQDSWGRYEQYF. The CDR3 nucleotides read TGCGCCAGCAGCCAAGATAGCTGGGGGAGGTATGAGCAGTACTTC.

V is TRBV4-3 and J is TRBJ2-1; TRBD2 matches at 8 bases. Germline assignment: CDR1 LGHNA and CDR2 YSLEER. The CDR3 spans 16 residues. The junction had 5 bases not matched to a gene; V was cut back by 4 bases and J by 0 bases. CDR3: CASSLLAAPSYNEQFF. The CDR3 coding sequence is TGCGCCAGCAGCCTACTAGCGGCCCCCTCCTACAATGAGCAGTTCTTC.

This clone appeared a single time. The rearrangement uses TRBV4-2 and TRBJ2-5; D ambiguous. V shed 0 bases and J shed 5 bases, with 13 bases lying between them. This CDR3 has 15 residues. Germline V CDR1 and CDR2: LGHNA, YNFKEQ. The CDR3 protein is CASSQDYGLPETQYF. As DNA, the CDR3 is TGTGCCAGCAGCCAAGACTATGGGCTACCCGAGACCCAGTACTTC.

This clone has only a few counts. This chain uses TRBV7-9 with TRBJ2-1; 15 bases agree with TRBD2. The junction had 7 bases not matched to a gene; V was cut back by 6 bases and J by 4 bases. Looked up from germline, CDR1 is SEHNR and CDR2 is FQNEAQ (reference sequence). CDR3 size: 17 residues. The CDR3, as DNA: TGTGCCAGCAGTTTCATCGGACTAGCGGGGGGGTACAATGAGCAGTTCTTC. It specifies CASSFIGLAGGYNEQFF.

This clone was counted only a few times. V gene TRBV4-1 combines with J gene TRBJ2-2; 12 bases fit TRBD2. Germline values: CDR1 MGHRA, CDR2 YSYEKL. The CDR3 loop spans 17 amino acids. The V segment lost 2 bases and the J segment 5 bases; nucleotides outside the gene matches: 6. CDR3 nucleotide sequence: TGCGCCAGCAGCCAACGACTAGCGGGAGTAGAGACCGGGGAGCTGTTTTTT. This sequence encodes CASSQRLAGVETGELFF.

The rearrangement links TRBV30 to TRBJ1-5; TRBD1 is a possible D gene (5 bases). Deletions cut 2 bases from V and 2 bases from J, with 10 bases between. CDR1 and CDR2 (germline): GTSNPN, SVGIG (reference sequence). The CDR3 is 14 amino acids. This chain's CDR3 is CAWSRQLGNQPQHF. Written as DNA, the CDR3 is TGTGCCTGGAGTAGACAGCTGGGCAATCAGCCCCAGCATTTT.

This clone has only a few counts. The chain employs TRBV5-1 and TRBJ1-3; TRBD1 matches at 8 bases. Germline V gives CDR1 SGHRS, CDR2 YFSETQ. CDR3 size: 16 residues. Losses at the gene ends were 3 bases for V and 0 bases for J; bases not matched to a gene: 5. This chain's CDR3 is CASSYRGRISGNTIYF. In nucleotides, the CDR3 is TGCGCCAGCAGCTACAGGGGGAGGATCTCTGGAAACACCATATATTTT.

The chain joins TRBV27 to TRBJ2-1; 9 bases align to TRBD2. The CDR3 spans 20 residues. Germline V gives CDR1 MNHEY, CDR2 SMNVEV (reference sequence). With V trimmed by 4 bases and J by 6 bases, 22 bases remained unmatched. The DNA for the CDR3 is TGTGCCAGCAGTTCGCGTGGATTAGCGGGAGTGAAGGGGCTTGGCAATGAGCAGTTCTTC. Its protein product is CASSSRGLAGVKGLGNEQFF.

The rearrangement links TRBV15 to TRBJ2-2; 7 nucleotides match TRBD1. Germline V lookup: CDR1 LNHNV, CDR2 YYDKDF (reference sequence). The CDR3 covers 17 residues. V shed 5 bases and J 0 bases; nucleotides not matched to a gene: 9. Written as DNA, the CDR3 is TGTGCCACCAGCTTCTCACCGACAGGGACGAACACCGGGGAGCTGTTTTTT. It yields the protein CATSFSPTGTNTGELFF.

The genes are TRBV30 and TRBJ2-7; TRBD1 matches at 7 bases. The ends lost 3 bases at V and 2 bases at J; junction bases unmatched: 4. The CDR3 is 13 residues long. From germline, CDR1 is GTSNPN and CDR2 SVGIG (reference sequence). Here the CDR3 DNA reads TGTGCCTGGAGACCTACAGGGGCCTACGAGCAGTACTTC. This encodes CAWRPTGAYEQYF.

In this sample, this clone turned up a few times. The genes are TRBV4-2 and TRBJ2-7, with 8 bases lining up with TRBD2. Germline assignment: CDR1 LGHNA and CDR2 YNFKEQ. Trimming took 0 bases from V and 6 from J; bases not matched to a gene: 13. The CDR3 covers 17 residues. The CDR3 DNA sequence: TGTGCCAGCAGCCAAGAGGCCGGACTAGCAAACTTCCGCGAGCAGTACTTC. It translates to CASSQEAGLANFREQYF.

In its sample, this clone was seen once. The chain is built from TRBV11-2 and TRBJ2-3, with TRBD2 as a possible D gene (7 bases). CDR1 SGHAT and CDR2 FQNNGV come from the germline V gene. The CDR3 extends over 13 amino acids. Trimming pared 5 bases from V and 14 bases from J, leaving 20 bases between. CDR3 nucleotide sequence: TGTGCCAGCAGCCCAACCGGGGGGCGGGAACGGTATTTT. As protein: CASSPTGGRERYF.

This chain connects TRBV2 to TRBJ2-6; 8 nucleotides match TRBD1. The CDR3 spans 16 residues. CDR1 is SNHLY, CDR2 FYNNEI, per germline. V dropped 3 bases and J dropped 2; count of bases not matched to a gene: 3. This chain's CDR3 is CASSEAGGAGANVLTF. CDR3 nucleotides: TGTGCCAGCAGTGAGGCAGGGGGCGCTGGGGCCAACGTCCTGACTTTC.

The V and J genes are TRBV6-5 and TRBJ2-7, with 11 bases lining up with TRBD2. Germline V CDR1 and CDR2: MNHEY, SVGAGI. The CDR3 totals 13 residues. V was clipped by 7 bases and J by 3 bases; unmatched bases: 2. The CDR3 DNA sequence: TGTGCCAGCACCGGGACTAGCGGCTACGAGCAGTACTTC. Its protein is CASTGTSGYEQYF.

The chain is built from TRBV3-1 (or the pseudogene TRBV3-2) and TRBJ1-1; 9 bases are shared with TRBD1. The J segment lost 5 bases and the V segment lost 3 bases, leaving 10 bases of the junction unmatched. This CDR3 is 16 amino acids long. Germline lookup yields CDR1 LGHDT and CDR2 YNNKEL (reference sequence). CDR3 DNA: TGTGCCAGCAGCCAGGGCTTGACAGGGGGGGGGACTGAAGCTTTCTTT. Translation: CASSQGLTGGGTEAFF.

V and J are TRBV4-1 and TRBJ1-2; D unclear. Germline V gene sequence: CDR1 MGHRA, CDR2 YSYEKL. This CDR3 has 15 amino acids. Trimming removed 0 bases at V and 1 base at J, with 9 bases between. The CDR3 nucleotides read TGCGCCAGCAGCCAAGAGTCGACCCTTAACTATGGCTACACCTTC. Its translation is CASSQESTLNYGYTF.

This chain joins TRBV30 and TRBJ1-5, with 9 bases lining up with TRBD1. CDR3 length: 14 amino acids. The V segment lost 0 bases and the J segment 5 bases; nucleotides outside the gene matches: 2. Germline assignment: CDR1 GTSNPN and CDR2 SVGIG (reference sequence). Here the CDR3 reads CAWSVTGGDQPQHF. The CDR3 DNA reads TGTGCCTGGAGTGTAACAGGGGGCGATCAGCCCCAGCATTTT.

V gene TRBV30 combines with J gene TRBJ1-5, with D unresolved. Germline assignment: CDR1 GTSNPN and CDR2 SVGIG (reference sequence). This CDR3 spans 13 amino acids. V was trimmed by 2 bases and J by 3 bases, leaving 8 bases between them. The CDR3 reads CAWSIVTNQPQHF. CDR3 in DNA: TGTGCCTGGAGTATAGTGACCAATCAGCCCCAGCATTTT.